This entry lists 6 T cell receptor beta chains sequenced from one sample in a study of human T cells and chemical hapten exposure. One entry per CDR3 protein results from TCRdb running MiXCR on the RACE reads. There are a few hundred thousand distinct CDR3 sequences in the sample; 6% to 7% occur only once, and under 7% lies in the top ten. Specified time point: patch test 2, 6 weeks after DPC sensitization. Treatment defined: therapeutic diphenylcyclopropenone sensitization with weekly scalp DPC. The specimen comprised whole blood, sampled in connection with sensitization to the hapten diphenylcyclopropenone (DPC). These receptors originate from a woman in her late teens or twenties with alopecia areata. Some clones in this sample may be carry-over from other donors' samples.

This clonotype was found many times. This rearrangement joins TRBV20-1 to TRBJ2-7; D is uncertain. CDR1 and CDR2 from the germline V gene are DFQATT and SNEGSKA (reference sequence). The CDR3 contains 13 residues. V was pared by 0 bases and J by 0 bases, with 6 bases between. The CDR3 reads CSAREASSYEQYF. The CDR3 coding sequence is TGCAGTGCTAGAGAAGCCAGCTCCTACGAGCAGTACTTC.

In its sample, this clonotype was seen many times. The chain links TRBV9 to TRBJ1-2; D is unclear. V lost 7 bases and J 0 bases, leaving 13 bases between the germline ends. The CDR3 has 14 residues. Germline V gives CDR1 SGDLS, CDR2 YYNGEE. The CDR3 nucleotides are TGTGCCAGCTCCCAAGGGAGAGCTAACTATGGCTACACCTTC. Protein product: CASSQGRANYGYTF.

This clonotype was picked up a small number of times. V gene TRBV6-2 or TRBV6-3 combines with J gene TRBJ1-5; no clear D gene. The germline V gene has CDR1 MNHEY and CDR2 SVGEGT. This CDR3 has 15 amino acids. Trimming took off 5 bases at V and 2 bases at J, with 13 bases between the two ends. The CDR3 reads CASSNTFHGNQPQHF. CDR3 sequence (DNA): TGTGCCAGCAGTAACACTTTTCATGGCAATCAGCCCCAGCATTTT.

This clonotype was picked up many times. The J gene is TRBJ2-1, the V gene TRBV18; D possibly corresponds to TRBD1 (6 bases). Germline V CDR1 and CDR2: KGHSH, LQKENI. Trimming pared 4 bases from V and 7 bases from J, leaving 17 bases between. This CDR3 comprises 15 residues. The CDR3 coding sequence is TGTGCCAGCTCACGCGACAGGACCTCTCGGAATGAGCAGTTCTTC. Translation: CASSRDRTSRNEQFF.

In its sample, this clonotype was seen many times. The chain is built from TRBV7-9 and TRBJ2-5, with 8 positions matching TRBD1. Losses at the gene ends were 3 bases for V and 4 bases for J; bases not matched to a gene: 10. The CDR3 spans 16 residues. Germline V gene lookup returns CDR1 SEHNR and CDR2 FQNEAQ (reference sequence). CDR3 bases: TGTGCCAGCAGCTTCCCCAGTTCAGGGGGCGGAGAGACCCAGTACTTC. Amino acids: CASSFPSSGGGETQYF.

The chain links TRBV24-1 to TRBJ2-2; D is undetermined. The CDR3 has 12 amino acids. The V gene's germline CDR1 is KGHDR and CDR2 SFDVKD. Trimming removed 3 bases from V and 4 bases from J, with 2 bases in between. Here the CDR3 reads CATSDGTGELFF. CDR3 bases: TGTGCCACCAGTGATGGCACCGGGGAGCTGTTTTTT.